This T cell receptor beta chain was sequenced in a study of blood T cell repertoires in COVID-19. This table comes from immunoSEQ multiplex PCR, and its TCRdb copy is limited to in-frame clones, with some not included. The sample consists of 250,000 to 300,000 clones, 75% to 90% of them appearing once. There are 15 residues in the CDR3. Trimming took 4 bases from V and 7 from J, leaving 19 bases between them. From germline, CDR1 is MNHEY and CDR2 SVGAGI. Cohorts were assigned according to the clinical history that participants reported. Input material: PBMCs or T cells enriched from blood (not recorded which). The J gene is TRBJ1-2, the V gene TRBV6-5; the D gene is possibly TRBD1 (5 bases). This clonotype was obtained from a middle-aged woman who had recovered from COVID-19. The CDR3 is CASSSLGATVGGYTF. CDR3 in DNA: TGTGCCAGCAGTTCCCTAGGGGCTACAGTTGGTGGCTACACCTTC.